The 20 T cell receptor beta chains given below trace back to one sample, sequenced in a study of blood T cell repertoires in COVID-19. Sequenced by immunoSEQ multiplex PCR; TCRdb stores in-frame clones only, minus some. Of hundreds of thousands of clones in the sample, around 88% were seen once. Material for sequencing was peripheral blood. The origin of the receptors is a woman aged 25 to 45 who had recovered from COVID-19.

The genes are TRBV7-3 and TRBJ2-1; perhaps TRBD2 as D (6 bases). V lost 3 bases and J 5 bases, leaving 11 bases between the germline ends. The V gene's germline CDR1 is SGHTA and CDR2 FQGTGA. The CDR3 consists of 14 residues. As DNA, the CDR3 is TGTGCCAGCAGCTTTTTTGGGAGGAACAATGAGCAGTTCTTC. Protein sequence: CASSFFGRNNEQFF.

The J gene is TRBJ2-1, the V gene TRBV24-1, with 10 nucleotides matching TRBD2. The V and J ends lost 5 bases and 9 bases, in that order; junction bases with no gene match: 12. Germline CDR1 reads KGHDR; CDR2 reads SFDVKD. The CDR3 length is 16 residues. The CDR3 nucleotides read TGTGCCACCAGTGCCCCTCCTAGCGGGGGTGAGCCTGAGCAGTTCTTC. Its translation is CATSAPPSGGEPEQFF.

CDR3 nucleotide sequence: TGTGCCAGCTCTCCAAGGCAGGCGACCTACGAGCAGTACTTC. It yields the protein CASSPRQATYEQYF. The genes are TRBV18 and TRBJ2-7; D is ambiguous. Trimming took off 6 bases at V and 2 bases at J, with 14 bases between the two ends. In germline, CDR1 is KGHSH, CDR2 LQKENI. This CDR3 contains 14 residues.

V is TRBV7-9 and J is TRBJ1-4; TRBD1 matches 9 bases. In germline, CDR1 is SEHNR, CDR2 FQNEAQ (reference sequence). The CDR3 covers 16 residues. The trim removed 7 bases at V and 3 bases at J, leaving 9 bases unmatched. The CDR3 coding sequence is TGTGCCAGCACCCTATTGGGGACAGGGCCTAATGAAAAACTGTTTTTT. Protein sequence: CASTLLGTGPNEKLFF.

The chain couples TRBV30 to TRBJ2-1, with 8 bases that match TRBD1. V shed 2 bases, J shed 1 base, and the junction held 1 base outside the gene matches. From germline, CDR1 is GTSNPN and CDR2 SVGIG (reference sequence). This CDR3 spans 14 amino acids. CDR3 sequence (DNA): TGTGCCTGGAGTACAGGGGGGTCCTACAATGAGCAGTTCTTC. This gives the protein CAWSTGGSYNEQFF.

V and J are TRBV5-1 and TRBJ1-4; D not resolved. The CDR3 spans 16 residues. Germline loops: CDR1 SGHRS, CDR2 YFSETQ. V lost 1 base to trimming and J lost 0 bases, with 10 bases between them. CDR3 coding DNA: TGCGCCAGCAGCTTGAGTGGCGGCGCAACTAATGAAAAACTGTTTTTT. Its protein product is CASSLSGGATNEKLFF.

This clone was observed a handful of times. V and J are TRBV7-8 and TRBJ2-2, with 7 nucleotides matching TRBD1. The germline V gene encodes CDR1 SGHVS and CDR2 FQNEAQ. Trimming at V came to 5 bases and at J to 6 bases, leaving 18 bases not matched to a gene. This CDR3 contains 18 residues. CDR3 sequence: CASSPEAMTGFGAGELFF. As DNA, the CDR3 is TGTGCCAGCAGCCCCGAGGCTATGACAGGGTTCGGGGCCGGGGAGCTGTTTTTT.

CDR3 residues: CASSSTEGELFF. CDR3 DNA: TGTGCCAGCAGCTCAACCGAGGGGGAGCTGTTTTTT. The chain couples TRBV11-2 to TRBJ2-2; no clear D. CDR3 length: 12 residues. Per the germline V gene, CDR1 is SGHAT and CDR2 is FQNNGV. V lost 4 bases, J lost 8 bases, and 8 bases lay in between.

The chain has TRBV19 and TRBJ1-1; TRBD1 matches at 7 bases. The CDR3 consists of 17 residues. Unmatched junction bases numbered 13, after V lost 6 bases and J lost 0 bases. Germline CDR1 and CDR2: LNHDA and SQIVND (reference sequence). DNA for the CDR3: TGTGCCAGTAGATATGGACAGGCACCAAATGTGAACACTGAAGCTTTCTTT. Translation: CASRYGQAPNVNTEAFF.

The J gene is TRBJ2-6, the V gene TRBV4-1, with 8 positions matching TRBD2. Germline CDR1 is MGHRA and CDR2 is YSYEKL. V shed 4 bases and J 2 bases; nucleotides not matched to a gene: 16. The CDR3 contains 20 residues. CDR3 nucleotides: TGCGCCAGCAGCCGCACGGGGGGGCAAGCCTTGTTCGCTGGGGCCAACGTCCTGACTTTC. Translation: CASSRTGGQALFAGANVLTF.

The chain joins TRBV11-3 to TRBJ2-5; possible D gene TRBD1, 6 bases. Germline V gene data show CDR1 as SGHNT and CDR2 as YENEEA. V lost 1 base and J lost 4, with 13 bases in between. The CDR3 has 15 residues. CDR3 DNA sequence: TGTGCCAGCAGCTTAGGAGGGGGAAAGCGAGAGACCCAGTACTTC. Its protein is CASSLGGGKRETQYF. The complete variable domain, with remaining parts taken from reference TRBV11-3 and TRBJ2-5, reads EAGVVQSPRYKIIEKKQPVAFWCNPISGHNTLYWYLQNLGQGPELLIRYENEEAVDDSQLPKDRFSAERLKGVDSTLKIQPAELGDSAVYLCASSLGGGKRETQYFGPGTRLLVL.

The V gene is TRBV2, the J gene TRBJ2-7, with unresolved D. The CDR3 sequence is 14 residues long. Germline CDR1 is SNHLY and CDR2 is FYNNEI. Trimming cost V 6 bases and J 2 bases, with 14 bases left between them. CDR3 sequence: CASRVAGHTYEQYF. The CDR3 DNA reads as TGTGCCAGCAGAGTCGCAGGTCATACCTACGAGCAGTACTTC.

The V call is TRBV2, the J call TRBJ2-7; 9 positions match TRBD1. Germline V CDR1 and CDR2: SNHLY, FYNNEI. The CDR3 contains 14 residues. Trimming at V came to 7 bases and at J to 4 bases, leaving 8 bases not matched to a gene. The CDR3 region has the DNA TGTGCCAGCAACCCAGACAGGGGGTCTTACGAGCAGTACTTC. This gives the protein CASNPDRGSYEQYF.

V and J are TRBV28 and TRBJ2-7; weak D call: TRBD2 (5 bases). Germline V gene sequence: CDR1 MDHEN, CDR2 SYDVKM. The CDR3 loop spans 12 amino acids. Trimming cost V 8 bases and J 1 base, with 9 bases left between them. DNA for the CDR3: TGTGCCAGCCGGACGGGGTCCTACGAGCAGTACTTC. It encodes CASRTGSYEQYF. The whole variable domain, filled in from reference TRBV28 and TRBJ2-7, reads DVKVTQSSRYLVKRTGEKVFLECVQDMDHENMFWYRQDPGLGLRLIYFSYDVKMKEKGDIPEGYSVSREKKERFSLILESASTNQTSMYLCASRTGSYEQYFGPGTRLTVT.

The chain carries TRBV6-1 and TRBJ1-6; D gene uncertain. Germline CDR1 and CDR2: MNHNS and SASEGT. This CDR3 has 14 residues. Deletions cut 3 bases from V and 13 bases from J, with 16 bases between. The DNA for the CDR3 is TGTGCCAGCAGTGAGTTGGGAGTTCCCTCGCCCCTCCACTTT. Its translation is CASSELGVPSPLHF.

The chain recombines TRBV6-5 with TRBJ1-3; D possibly corresponds to TRBD1 (6 bases). The V end was cut by 8 bases, the J end by 0 bases, with 14 bases between. The CDR3 sequence is 15 residues long. Germline V lookup: CDR1 MNHEY, CDR2 SVGAGI. CDR3 in amino acids: CASSNQGSSGNTIYF. Written as DNA, the CDR3 is TGTGCCAGCTCCAACCAGGGGAGCTCTGGAAACACCATATATTTT.

This chain links TRBV14 with TRBJ2-7; no firm D call. Germline V CDR1 and CDR2: SGHDN, FVKESK. The CDR3 contains 11 residues. V lost 3 bases and J 5 bases, leaving 5 bases between the germline ends. The CDR3 region has the DNA TGTGCCAGCAGCCAGTTCGACGAGCAGTACTTC. Translated: CASSQFDEQYF.

The chain has TRBV20-1 and TRBJ2-7; TRBD1 matches 9 bases. Germline V gives CDR1 DFQATT, CDR2 SNEGSKA (reference sequence). V lost 3 bases and J lost 5; bases outside the gene matches: 11. CDR3 length: 15 residues. CDR3: CSASVMDRGTHEQYF. The CDR3 DNA sequence: TGCAGTGCTAGTGTCATGGACAGGGGAACTCACGAGCAGTACTTC.

CDR3: CASRGGLALDTQYF. The DNA for the CDR3 is TGCGCCAGCAGGGGCGGACTAGCGCTAGATACGCAGTATTTT. V gene TRBV10-1 combines with J gene TRBJ2-3, with TRBD2 matching over 9 bases. CDR3 length equals 14 residues. J was trimmed by 5 bases and V by 6 bases; bases with no gene match: 6. CDR1 is WNHNN, CDR2 SYGVQD, per germline (reference sequence).

The rearrangement uses TRBV2 and TRBJ2-3; unclear D gene. Per the germline V gene, CDR1 is SNHLY and CDR2 is FYNNEI. This CDR3 is 13 amino acids long. V gave up 5 bases and J gave up 2 bases, with 8 bases separating them. DNA for the CDR3: TGTGCCAGCAGTCAGGAAGTCACAGATACGCAGTATTTT. Amino acids: CASSQEVTDTQYF. The whole variable domain, remainder taken from reference TRBV2 and TRBJ2-3, is EPEVTQTPSHQVTQMGQEVILRCVPISNHLYFYWYRQILGQKVEFLVSFYNNEISEKSEIFDDQFSVERPDGSNFTLKIRSTKLEDSAMYFCASSQEVTDTQYFGPGTRLTVL.